The 32 T cell receptor beta chains below were found in one sample sequenced in a study of T cell responses to AZD1222 COVID-19 vaccine. Profiled with immunoSEQ multiplex PCR; TCRdb holds only in-frame clones, not every one. The data contain 95,000 to 120,000 clones, about 91% of them seen just once; the ten biggest clones take up 6.5%. This material consisted of peripheral blood, taken 28 days after the second AZD1222 dose. Receptors were obtained from an adult who received the AZD1222 COVID-19 vaccine.

This chain links TRBV4-3 with TRBJ1-1; no definite D call. CDR1 is LGHNA, CDR2 YSLEER, per germline. This CDR3 contains 15 residues. V was shortened by 1 base and J by 0 bases, with 9 bases between the two germline ends. The DNA for the CDR3 is TGCGCCAGCAGCCAAGGCAGGACCATGAACACTGAAGCTTTCTTT. This sequence encodes CASSQGRTMNTEAFF.

CDR3 protein: CASSEVVMAYNSPLHF. As DNA, the CDR3 is TGTGCCAGCAGTGAAGTTGTCATGGCCTATAATTCACCCCTCCACTTT. The chain combines TRBV6-1 with TRBJ1-6; no clear D gene. This CDR3 comprises 16 residues. Germline V gives CDR1 MNHNS, CDR2 SASEGT. V was pared by 1 base and J by 2 bases, with 9 bases between.

The chain recombines TRBV3-1 (or the pseudogene TRBV3-2) with TRBJ1-2; 7 bases fit TRBD1. Germline-derived CDR1 and CDR2 are LGHDT and YNNKEL (reference sequence). This CDR3 comprises 12 residues. Germline trimming cut 1 base from V and 8 bases from J; bases unmatched to any gene: 1. CDR3 sequence reads: CASSQVGGGYTF. DNA for the CDR3: TGTGCCAGCAGCCAAGTAGGGGGCGGCTACACCTTC.

The genes are TRBV7-2 and TRBJ2-7, with D tentatively TRBD1 or TRBD2 (5 bases each). This CDR3 has 13 residues. In germline, CDR1 is SGHTA, CDR2 FQGNSA. Trimming took 3 bases from V and 3 from J, leaving 9 bases between them. For the CDR3, the DNA is TGTGCCAGCAGCTTTTGGGGGAACTACGAGCAGTACTTC. This translates into CASSFWGNYEQYF.

This chain uses TRBV19 with TRBJ1-4; 10 bases are a match to TRBD1. J gave up 8 bases and V 3 bases, and 3 bases lay outside the gene matches. The CDR3 sequence is 14 residues long. CDR1 is LNHDA, CDR2 SQIVND, per germline (reference sequence). CDR3 sequence reads: CASSIGQGGEKLFF. In DNA form, the CDR3 reads TGTGCCAGTAGTATCGGACAGGGGGGCGAAAAACTGTTTTTT.

The genes are TRBV2 and TRBJ2-3, with D hard to call. V lost 5 bases and J 6 bases, leaving 12 bases between the germline ends. The length of the CDR3 is 13 residues. Germline CDR1 and CDR2: SNHLY and FYNNEI. The CDR3 protein is CASSRNAADTQYF. For the CDR3, the DNA is TGTGCCAGCAGTAGGAACGCTGCCGATACGCAGTATTTT. Full variable domain (remainder filled in from reference TRBV2 and TRBJ2-3): EPEVTQTPSHQVTQMGQEVILRCVPISNHLYFYWYRQILGQKVEFLVSFYNNEISEKSEIFDDQFSVERPDGSNFTLKIRSTKLEDSAMYFCASSRNAADTQYFGPGTRLTVL.

The chain is built from TRBV18 and TRBJ1-5, with D tentatively TRBD1 (5 bases). The V gene's germline CDR1 is KGHSH and CDR2 LQKENI. Trimming removed 2 bases at V and 4 bases at J, with 9 bases between. The CDR3 spans 14 residues. CDR3 sequence reads: CASSPGHGNQPQHF. The CDR3 nucleotides are TGTGCCAGCTCACCAGGACACGGGAATCAGCCCCAGCATTTT. The variable domain in full, with the rest retrieved from reference TRBV18 and TRBJ1-5, is NAGVMQNPRHLVRRRGQEARLRCSPMKGHSHVYWYRQLPEEGLKFMVYLQKENIIDESGMPKERFSAEFPKEGPSILRIQQVVRGDSAAYFCASSPGHGNQPQHFGDGTRLSIL.

This clone has just one count. This rearrangement joins TRBV7-9 to TRBJ1-2; 12 bases line up with TRBD1. The germline gives CDR1 SEHNR, CDR2 FQNEAQ (reference sequence). The CDR3 length is 12 residues. With 7 bases clipped from V and 7 bases from J, the junction kept 1 base outside the gene matches. The CDR3 bases are TGTGCCAGCAAGGGACAGGGGGCTGGCTACACCTTC. Encoded protein: CASKGQGAGYTF.

The chain is built from TRBV9 and TRBJ2-3; D is undetermined. The V gene's germline CDR1 is SGDLS and CDR2 YYNGEE. The length of the CDR3 is 14 residues. Trimming removed 4 bases at V and 4 bases at J, with 13 bases between. The CDR3 region has the DNA TGTGCCAGCAGCCCCCACGGGCAACCAGATACGCAGTATTTT. Its protein product is CASSPHGQPDTQYF.

The chain recombines TRBV9 with TRBJ2-3; perhaps D is TRBD1 or TRBD2 (5 bases each). In germline, CDR1 is SGDLS, CDR2 YYNGEE. This CDR3 spans 15 amino acids. Trimming removed 2 bases at V and 1 base at J, with 11 bases between. In nucleotides, the CDR3 is TGTGCCAGCAGCGTTAGAGGGGATGGCACAGATACGCAGTATTTT. It encodes CASSVRGDGTDTQYF.

The count of this clone is one. This chain links TRBV6-2 or TRBV6-3 with TRBJ2-1, with D perhaps matching TRBD1 (6 bases). V shed 5 bases and J shed 8 bases, with 22 bases lying between them. Germline V gene data show CDR1 as MNHEY and CDR2 as SVGEGT. The CDR3 sequence is 16 residues long. The CDR3 spells CASSQNTGFVSDEQFF. The CDR3 DNA sequence: TGTGCCAGCAGTCAAAATACAGGGTTCGTAAGCGATGAGCAGTTCTTC.

The V call is TRBV5-6, the J call TRBJ2-7, with 8 bases aligning to TRBD1. V lost 4 bases and J lost 7; bases outside the gene matches: 7. CDR1 is SGHDT, CDR2 YYEEEE, per germline. CDR3 length: 13 amino acids. The CDR3 DNA sequence: TGTGCCAGCAGCGGGGGGACAGGCTGGGAGCAGTACTTC. This translates into CASSGGTGWEQYF.

This rearrangement joins TRBV6-6 to TRBJ1-3, with D hard to call. Germline assignment: CDR1 MNHNY and CDR2 SVGAGI (reference sequence). The CDR3 is 13 residues long. V gave up 0 bases and J gave up 2 bases, with 2 bases separating them. The CDR3 sequence is CASSYSAGNTIYF. CDR3 coding DNA: TGTGCCAGCAGTTACTCCGCTGGAAACACCATATATTTT.

This chain joins TRBV7-2 and TRBJ2-1, with TRBD1 as a possible D gene (5 bases). The germline V and J ends were trimmed by 3 bases and 3 bases, with 9 bases remaining between them. This CDR3 spans 14 amino acids. From germline, CDR1 is SGHTA and CDR2 FQGNSA. CDR3 protein: CASSFDRNYNEQFF. The CDR3 DNA is TGTGCCAGCAGCTTTGACAGAAACTACAATGAGCAGTTCTTC.

The chain uses TRBV11-2 and TRBJ1-1, with no clear D. The CDR3 loop spans 13 amino acids. V gave up 0 bases and J gave up 12 bases, with 14 bases separating them. The germline V gene encodes CDR1 SGHAT and CDR2 FQNNGV. For the CDR3, the DNA is TGTGCCAGCAGCTTAGAACTTTTCCAGGTAACTTTCTTT. Protein sequence: CASSLELFQVTFF.

The chain recombines TRBV12-3 or TRBV12-4 with TRBJ1-6, with no clear D. The germline V and J ends were trimmed by 1 base and 11 bases, with 6 bases remaining between them. The CDR3 totals 12 residues. Here the CDR3 reads CASSLGPTPLHF. The CDR3 bases are TGTGCCAGCAGTTTAGGCCCAACACCCCTCCACTTT.

Only a few counts were recorded for this clone. CDR3 sequence (DNA): TGTGCCAGCAGCTCCGGACAGGGGGCTCGGTCCTATGGCTACACCTTC. Its protein is CASSSGQGARSYGYTF. This chain uses TRBV21-1 with TRBJ1-2; the table's D gene call, TRBD1, was not cross checked with the DNA. TRBV21-1 is annotated as a pseudogene. This CDR3 has 16 residues.

The rearrangement links TRBV7-2 to TRBJ2-2; D remains ambiguous. CDR1 and CDR2 from the germline V gene are SGHTA and FQGNSA. The germline V and J ends were trimmed by 1 base and 4 bases, with 7 bases remaining between them. CDR3 length equals 14 residues. Here the CDR3 DNA reads TGTGCCAGCAGCTTAGATCAGTTCACCGGGGAGCTGTTTTTT. This encodes CASSLDQFTGELFF.

The rearrangement joins TRBV14 to TRBJ2-3, with TRBD2 matching over 12 bases. The CDR3 has 17 amino acids. Germline V gene data show CDR1 as SGHDN and CDR2 as FVKESK. With 2 bases clipped from V and 8 bases from J, the junction kept 11 bases outside the gene matches. The CDR3 coding sequence is TGTGCCAGCAGCCAACTAACTAGCGGGGGGCCCAGTCGTACGCAGTATTTT. It encodes CASSQLTSGGPSRTQYF. Looking up the rest from reference TRBV14 and TRBJ2-3 gives the full variable domain: EAGVTQFPSHSVIEKGQTVTLRCDPISGHDNLYWYRRVMGKEIKFLLHFVKESKQDESGMPNNRFLAERTGGTYSTLKVQPAELEDSGVYFCASSQLTSGGPSRTQYFGPGTRLTVL.

The chain uses TRBV19 and TRBJ1-2; no firm D call. The V gene lost 6 bases and the J gene lost 7 bases, with 15 bases spanning the gap. The germline V gene encodes CDR1 LNHDA and CDR2 SQIVND (reference sequence). The CDR3 consists of 13 residues. DNA of the CDR3: TGTGCCAGTAGAACTCCCCCCCGCAGTGGCTACACCTTC. It translates to CASRTPPRSGYTF.

A note on this clone: Within the sample, other DNA sequences also encode this same CDR3. The rearrangement uses TRBV11-2 and TRBJ2-7; D tentatively reads TRBD1 or TRBD2 (5 bases each). CDR1 is SGHAT, CDR2 FQNNGV, per germline. V was cut by 5 bases and J by 4 bases, with 12 bases left in between. The CDR3 loop spans 13 amino acids. CDR3 in DNA: TGTGCCAGCAGCCCGGGGCTGAAATACGAGCAGTACTTC. It codes for CASSPGLKYEQYF.

The chain uses TRBV5-1 and TRBJ2-3; D gene uncertain. Germline V gene data show CDR1 as SGHRS and CDR2 as YFSETQ. The germline V and J ends were trimmed by 2 bases and 6 bases, with 10 bases remaining between them. This CDR3 comprises 13 residues. The CDR3 spells CASSFPGSDTQYF. For the CDR3, the DNA is TGCGCCAGCAGCTTTCCTGGCTCGGATACGCAGTATTTT. Full variable domain (remainder filled in from reference TRBV5-1 and TRBJ2-3): KAGVTQTPRYLIKTRGQQVTLSCSPISGHRSVSWYQQTPGQGLQFLFEYFSETQRNKGNFPGRFSGRQFSNSRSEMNVSTLELGDSALYLCASSFPGSDTQYFGPGTRLTVL.

The chain recombines TRBV27 with TRBJ2-5; 9 nucleotides line up with TRBD1. Germline lookup yields CDR1 MNHEY and CDR2 SMNVEV (reference sequence). The CDR3 length is 15 residues. J was trimmed by 7 bases and V by 2 bases; bases with no gene match: 8. CDR3: CASSLTGTGMVTQYF. The DNA for the CDR3 is TGTGCCAGCAGTTTAACTGGGACAGGGATGGTGACCCAGTACTTC.

The V and J genes are TRBV6-5 and TRBJ2-1; D remains ambiguous. This CDR3 contains 15 residues. CDR1 and CDR2 from the germline V gene are MNHEY and SVGAGI. Trimming cost V 7 bases and J 0 bases, with 13 bases left between them. For the CDR3, the DNA is TGTGCCAGCATACACCACCGGAGCTCCTACAATGAGCAGTTCTTC. Its translation: CASIHHRSSYNEQFF.

J is TRBJ1-4 and V is TRBV6-5; unclear D gene. Trimming shortened V by 0 bases and J by 1 base, and 6 bases separated the two germline ends. Looked up from germline, CDR1 is MNHEY and CDR2 is SVGAGI. The CDR3 totals 15 residues. Written as DNA, the CDR3 is TGTGCCAGCAGTTACTCCGGTGGAACTAATGAAAAACTGTTTTTT. Translating gives CASSYSGGTNEKLFF.

A single count supports this clone. The rearrangement links TRBV18 to TRBJ1-1; D is ambiguous. The germline V gene encodes CDR1 KGHSH and CDR2 LQKENI. There are 12 residues in the CDR3. The V and J ends lost 3 bases and 1 base respectively, with 3 bases between them. CDR3 DNA sequence: TGTGCCAGCTCACCGGGGAACACTGAAGCTTTCTTT. As protein: CASSPGNTEAFF.

This chain links TRBV6-1 with TRBJ2-2; D unclear. This CDR3 has 14 residues. CDR1 is MNHNS, CDR2 SASEGT, per germline. V lost 1 base and J 1 base, leaving 4 bases between the germline ends. CDR3: CASSEGVNTGELFF. In DNA form, the CDR3 reads TGTGCCAGCAGTGAAGGGGTGAACACCGGGGAGCTGTTTTTT.

This chain uses TRBV16 with TRBJ1-1, with a tentative D call TRBD1 (5 bases). Germline V CDR1 and CDR2: KGHSY, FQNENV. V was trimmed by 0 bases and J by 5 bases, leaving 13 bases between them. This CDR3 spans 15 amino acids. The CDR3 nucleotides are TGTGCCAGCAGCCAATCAGGTAGTTGGGGGACTGAAGCTTTCTTT. Translation: CASSQSGSWGTEAFF. The variable domain in full, completed from reference TRBV16 and TRBJ1-1, reads GEEVAQTPKHLVRGEGQKAKLYCAPIKGHSYVFWYQQVLKNEFKFLISFQNENVFDETGMPKERFSAKCLPNSPCSLEIQATKLEDSAVYFCASSQSGSWGTEAFFGQGTRLTVV.

This clone was detected a few times. V usage is TRBV7-2 and J usage is TRBJ1-3, with D uncertain. The CDR3 is 13 amino acids. Per the germline V gene, CDR1 is SGHTA and CDR2 is FQGNSA. V lost 0 bases and J lost 6, with 6 bases in between. In DNA form, the CDR3 reads TGTGCCAGCAGCTTAGCGATGGAAAACACCATATATTTT. This gives the protein CASSLAMENTIYF.

The CDR3 region is CASSGAAWNTEAFF. CDR3 in DNA: TGTGCCAGCAGCGGGGCGGCCTGGAACACTGAAGCTTTCTTT. The chain carries TRBV5-6 and TRBJ1-1; D is perhaps TRBD1 (5 bases). This CDR3 has 14 residues. V lost 4 bases and J 1 base, leaving 11 bases between the germline ends. Germline V gene lookup returns CDR1 SGHDT and CDR2 YYEEEE.

V and J are TRBV19 and TRBJ1-6, with TRBD1 identical over 7 bases. This CDR3 region has 14 residues. V trimming: 6 bases; J trimming: 6 bases; junction bases outside the gene matches: 5. CDR1 is LNHDA, CDR2 SQIVND, per germline (reference sequence). Here the CDR3 DNA reads TGTGCCAGTAGAACGGACAGGCCTAATTCACCCCTCCACTTT. This gives the protein CASRTDRPNSPLHF.

A single count supports this clone. The genes are TRBV5-6 and TRBJ1-1, with a possible D match to TRBD1 (5 bases). The CDR3 runs 17 residues. Germline CDR1 SGHDT, CDR2 YYEEEE. Trimming took off 1 base at V and 5 bases at J, with 21 bases between the two ends. The chain's CDR3 is CASSLKGTPPSVTEAFF. CDR3 coding DNA: TGTGCCAGCAGCTTGAAGGGGACCCCACCATCCGTGACTGAAGCTTTCTTT.